This section outlines one T cell receptor beta chain sequence together with its context. This sample is part of a study of cytomegalovirus exposure and HLA in healthy donors. PCR amplification relied on 60 Vbeta primers (plus 13 Jbeta primers). Some clones are missing from TCRdb's copy, which holds only in-frame ones; the method was immunoSEQ multiplex PCR. The listing contains 40,000 to 60,000 clones. This CDR3 has 14 residues. Germline V lookup: CDR1 SGHNT, CDR2 YYREEE (reference sequence). V dropped 2 bases and J dropped 2 bases, with 11 bases sitting between them. Material for sequencing was PBMCs. The clonotype was recovered from a male donor in good health and CMV-seropositive. The chain recombines TRBV5-4 with TRBJ2-7; possible D gene TRBD1, 6 bases. CDR3 DNA sequence: TGTGCCAGCAGCTTTTCTACAGGGCCCTACGAGCAGTACTTC. It translates to CASSFSTGPYEQYF.